Listed below are T cell receptor beta chains from one sample, sequenced in a study of T-cell reconstitution after alpha-beta-depleted transplantation in children. Via MiXCR, TCRdb re-called the PCR reads, giving one row per CDR3 protein. The data show hundreds of thousands of distinct CDR3 sequences, roughly a tenth seen once. The material sequenced was PBMCs, taken before TCRalphabeta/CD19-depleted stem cell transplant. These receptors were collected from a child younger than 10 with inherited bone marrow failure, due to receive a stem cell transplant. Each CDR3 is given with its conserved first and last residue. Each record gives: CDR3 protein, CDR3 DNA, D gene, V gene, J gene, clone size. D genes are given only for firm matches. Some rows mark clone size as missing; the rest say once, few, many or name a class of expanded clone.

CDR3 protein: CASKQGTRGTDTQYF; CDR3 DNA: TGTGCCAGCAAGCAGGGTACTAGGGGCACAGATACGCAGTATTTT; D gene: NA; V gene: TRBV27; J gene: TRBJ2-3; clone size: many
CDR3 protein: CASTWTSGSNEQFF; CDR3 DNA: TGTGCCAGCACCTGGACTAGCGGGAGCAATGAGCAGTTCTTC; D gene: TRBD2; V gene: TRBV27; J gene: TRBJ2-1; clone size: many
CDR3 protein: CASSLTGTSANEQFF; CDR3 DNA: TGTGCCAGCAGTCTCACCGGGACTAGCGCAAATGAGCAGTTCTTC; D gene: TRBD2; V gene: TRBV12-3/TRBV12-4; J gene: TRBJ2-1; clone size: once
CDR3 protein: CASSLEVEGPSTGELFF; CDR3 DNA: TGCGCCAGCAGCTTGGAAGTAGAAGGGCCCTCCACCGGGGAGCTGTTTTTT; D gene: NA; V gene: TRBV5-1; J gene: TRBJ2-2; clone size: many
CDR3 protein: CASSDLRGQGTEAFF; CDR3 DNA: TGTGCCAGCAGTGACCTCAGGGGCCAGGGGACTGAAGCTTTCTTT; D gene: NA; V gene: TRBV25-1; J gene: TRBJ1-1; clone size: many
CDR3 protein: CASSQSAGPPYEQYF; CDR3 DNA: TGTGCCAGCAGCCAATCAGCGGGTCCCCCGTACGAGCAGTACTTC; D gene: NA; V gene: TRBV14; J gene: TRBJ2-7; clone size: NA
CDR3 protein: CASSQGQGGGEKLFF; CDR3 DNA: TGCGCCAGCAGCCAGGGACAGGGAGGGGGTGAAAAACTGTTTTTT; D gene: TRBD1; V gene: TRBV5-1; J gene: TRBJ1-4; clone size: few
CDR3 protein: CASSFGLRNEQYF; CDR3 DNA: TGTGCCAGCAGTTTTGGGCTGAGAAACGAGCAGTACTTC; D gene: NA; V gene: TRBV27; J gene: TRBJ2-7; clone size: few
CDR3 protein: CASSYRASGSGAGELFF; CDR3 DNA: TGTGCCAGCAGTTACAGGGCTAGCGGGAGCGGGGCCGGGGAGCTGTTTTTT; D gene: TRBD2; V gene: TRBV6-5; J gene: TRBJ2-2; clone size: many
CDR3 protein: CASSSTGRSTDTQYF; CDR3 DNA: TGCGCCAGCAGCTCGACAGGCCGTAGCACAGATACGCAGTATTTT; D gene: NA; V gene: TRBV5-1; J gene: TRBJ2-3; clone size: many
CDR3 protein: CSVAALWPSGNEQFF; CDR3 DNA: TGCAGCGTTGCTGCCCTTTGGCCGAGTGGGAATGAGCAGTTCTTC; D gene: NA; V gene: TRBV29-1; J gene: TRBJ2-1; clone size: many
CDR3 protein: CASSLTAFQETQYF; CDR3 DNA: TGTGCCAGCAGCCTAACAGCCTTCCAAGAGACCCAGTACTTC; D gene: NA; V gene: TRBV7-9; J gene: TRBJ2-5; clone size: many
CDR3 protein: CASSRTGAGYEQYF; CDR3 DNA: TGTGCCAGCAGCCGGACAGGGGCGGGATACGAGCAGTACTTC; D gene: TRBD1; V gene: TRBV5-5; J gene: TRBJ2-7; clone size: NA
CDR3 protein: CAWSGVARGKNTGELFF; CDR3 DNA: TGTGCCTGGAGTGGGGTAGCGAGGGGAAAGAACACCGGGGAGCTGTTTTTT; D gene: NA; V gene: TRBV30; J gene: TRBJ2-2; clone size: many
CDR3 protein: CASSQETLSSSYNEQFF; CDR3 DNA: TGCGCCAGCAGCCAAGAGACACTTTCGAGCTCCTACAATGAGCAGTTCTTC; D gene: NA; V gene: TRBV4-3; J gene: TRBJ2-1; clone size: many
CDR3 protein: CASSLPPGTSGVGGETQYF; CDR3 DNA: TGTGCCAGCAGCCTCCCGCCAGGGACTAGCGGAGTGGGGGGAGAGACCCAGTACTTC; D gene: TRBD2; V gene: TRBV4-2; J gene: TRBJ2-5; clone size: many
CDR3 protein: CASSYIGRTGELFF; CDR3 DNA: TGTGCCAGCAGTTATATCGGAAGGACCGGGGAGCTGTTTTTT; D gene: NA; V gene: TRBV6-5; J gene: TRBJ2-2; clone size: NA
CDR3 protein: CASSAGTGANVLTF; CDR3 DNA: TGTGCCAGCAGTGCTGGAACAGGGGCCAACGTCCTGACTTTC; D gene: NA; V gene: TRBV2; J gene: TRBJ2-6; clone size: many
CDR3 protein: CASSYSITYEQYF; CDR3 DNA: TGTGCCAGCAGTTACTCTATTACCTACGAGCAGTACTTC; D gene: NA; V gene: TRBV6-5; J gene: TRBJ2-7; clone size: many